Shown below are 28 T cell receptor beta chains from a single sample sequenced in a study of blood T cell repertoires in COVID-19. Data came from immunoSEQ multiplex PCR; TCRdb stores just in-frame clones and leaves some out. The profile shows 250,000 to 350,000 clones, roughly 86% of them singletons. Sequenced sample: peripheral blood. These receptors were collected from a woman aged 25 to 39 with COVID-19, enrolled during active disease.

J is TRBJ2-2 and V is TRBV7-6; 10 bases match TRBD2. The CDR3 totals 20 residues. The germline CDR1 and CDR2 sequences are SGHVS and FNYEAQ. V shed 5 bases, J shed 0 bases, and the junction held 15 bases outside the gene matches. CDR3 bases: TGTGCCAGCAGCCCCTATATGGATTGGCTAGCGGGAGCGAACACCGGGGAGCTGTTTTTT. Its protein is CASSPYMDWLAGANTGELFF.

The V call is TRBV18, the J call TRBJ2-7, with 8 bases lining up with TRBD1. This CDR3 spans 14 amino acids. The junction had 8 bases not matched to a gene; V was cut back by 4 bases and J by 6 bases. Germline CDR1 KGHSH, CDR2 LQKENI. The CDR3 DNA follows: TGTGCCAGCTCACGTAAACAGGGGGACGGCGAGCAGTACTTC. This codes for CASSRKQGDGEQYF.

The J gene is TRBJ1-1, the V gene TRBV4-2; D perhaps matches TRBD1 (6 bases). This CDR3 has 14 amino acids. Per the germline V gene, CDR1 is LGHNA and CDR2 is YNFKEQ. V dropped 0 bases and J dropped 6 bases, with 11 bases sitting between them. CDR3 sequence reads: CASSQDLKGAEAFF. The CDR3 coding sequence is TGTGCCAGCAGCCAAGATCTGAAGGGGGCTGAAGCTTTCTTT.

The V gene is TRBV27, the J gene TRBJ2-7; tentative D call: TRBD2 (5 bases). V dropped 10 bases and J dropped 5 bases, with 21 bases sitting between them. The CDR3 has 14 amino acids. Germline loops: CDR1 MNHEY, CDR2 SMNVEV (reference sequence). In DNA, the CDR3 is TGTGCCACCGGACTGGGTACAGTACCTAACGAGCAGTACTTC. Translation gives CATGLGTVPNEQYF.

The count of this clone is one. The J gene is TRBJ2-7, the V gene TRBV2; TRBD1 aligns across 10 bases. V lost 7 bases to trimming and J lost 2 bases; unmatched junction nucleotides: 5. CDR3 size: 14 residues. Germline V gives CDR1 SNHLY, CDR2 FYNNEI. The CDR3 reads CASIPGTGAYEQYF. The CDR3 DNA sequence: TGTGCCAGCATCCCCGGGACAGGGGCCTACGAGCAGTACTTC.

The chain recombines TRBV19 with TRBJ2-3; 7 nucleotides agree with TRBD2. Trimming at V came to 5 bases and at J to 5 bases, leaving 7 bases not matched to a gene. Germline V lookup: CDR1 LNHDA, CDR2 SQIVND (reference sequence). This CDR3 spans 14 amino acids. CDR3 in amino acids: CASSPGWEGDTQYF. CDR3 in DNA: TGTGCCAGTAGTCCGGGATGGGAGGGAGATACGCAGTATTTT.

The rearrangement uses TRBV5-6 and TRBJ2-7; tentative D call: TRBD2 (6 bases). Trimming took 0 bases from V and 3 from J, leaving 13 bases between them. The germline V gene encodes CDR1 SGHDT and CDR2 YYEEEE. The CDR3 has 15 amino acids. The CDR3 spells CASSLEEGAGYEQYF. The CDR3 DNA sequence: TGTGCCAGCAGCTTGGAGGAGGGAGCAGGCTACGAGCAGTACTTC.

The rearrangement joins TRBV9 to TRBJ1-6; D not resolved. Per germline, CDR1 SGDLS and CDR2 YYNGEE. The CDR3 consists of 14 residues. With 6 bases removed from V and 7 bases from J, the gap between germline ends came to 14 bases. The CDR3 DNA is TGTGCCAGCACCGCACTTGCGAGGAATTCACCCCTCCACTTT. Amino acid sequence: CASTALARNSPLHF.

The rearrangement links TRBV6-5 to TRBJ2-6; D gene unclear. Per the germline V gene, CDR1 is MNHEY and CDR2 is SVGAGI. This CDR3 has 13 residues. Trimming cost V 9 bases and J 4 bases, with 10 bases left between them. The CDR3 DNA is TGTGCCAGAGTCCGAGAAGGGGCCAACGTCCTGACTTTC. As protein: CARVREGANVLTF.

The chain recombines TRBV18 with TRBJ1-2; 7 positions agree with TRBD1. This CDR3 spans 15 amino acids. In germline, CDR1 is KGHSH, CDR2 LQKENI. Losses at the gene ends were 1 base for V and 5 bases for J; bases not matched to a gene: 7. CDR3 nucleotides: TGTGCCAGCTCACCACGGGGCCAGGGGGAATATGGCTACACCTTC. It is translated as CASSPRGQGEYGYTF. The complete variable domain, with remaining parts taken from reference TRBV18 and TRBJ1-2, reads NAGVMQNPRHLVRRRGQEARLRCSPMKGHSHVYWYRQLPEEGLKFMVYLQKENIIDESGMPKERFSAEFPKEGPSILRIQQVVRGDSAAYFCASSPRGQGEYGYTFGSGTRLTVV.

This clone was detected once. The CDR3 DNA reads as TGTGCCAGCAGCTCCACAGGGGGCCGGGAGCAGTTCTTC. This translates into CASSSTGGREQFF. This chain connects TRBV5-6 to TRBJ2-1; 9 bases are a match to TRBD1. The CDR3 extends over 13 amino acids. V was pared by 3 bases and J by 10 bases, with 5 bases of the junction left unmatched. Germline-derived CDR1 and CDR2 are SGHDT and YYEEEE.

This clone was detected only once. The chain uses TRBV4-3 and TRBJ2-7; possibly TRBD2 for D (5 bases). This CDR3 has 15 amino acids. CDR1 is LGHNA and CDR2 is YSLEER in the germline V gene. V was shortened by 0 bases and J by 4 bases, with 13 bases between the two germline ends. This CDR3 reads CASSQDKSGSYEQYF. CDR3 DNA sequence: TGCGCCAGCAGCCAAGATAAATCGGGGTCGTACGAGCAGTACTTC.

The genes are TRBV9 and TRBJ2-7; D gene ambiguous. V dropped 0 bases and J dropped 1 base, with 11 bases sitting between them. The germline V gene encodes CDR1 SGDLS and CDR2 YYNGEE. The CDR3 has 15 amino acids. The CDR3 loop is CASSVEPSVSYEQYF. The DNA of the CDR3 is TGTGCCAGCAGCGTAGAGCCCTCCGTTTCCTACGAGCAGTACTTC. The variable domain in full, with the rest retrieved from reference TRBV9 and TRBJ2-7, is DSGVTQTPKHLITATGQRVTLRCSPRSGDLSVYWYQQSLDQGLQFLIQYYNGEERAKGNILERFSAQQFPDLHSELNLSSLELGDSALYFCASSVEPSVSYEQYFGPGTRLTVT.

The genes are TRBV6-5 and TRBJ1-6, with 9 bases identical to TRBD1. The CDR3 covers 14 residues. V was pared by 6 bases and J by 9 bases, with 6 bases of the junction left unmatched. Germline V gene data show CDR1 as MNHEY and CDR2 as SVGAGI. CDR3 region: CASRGTGPGSPLHF. Here the CDR3 DNA reads TGTGCCAGCAGAGGGACAGGGCCTGGTTCACCCCTCCACTTT.

V gene TRBV25-1 combines with J gene TRBJ1-3, with a weak D call TRBD1 (5 bases). V lost 8 bases, J lost 3 bases, and 17 bases lay in between. Germline V gives CDR1 MGHDK, CDR2 SYGVNS. The CDR3 spans 15 residues. CDR3 residues: CASCPRAGGGNTIYF. The CDR3 region has the DNA TGTGCCAGCTGTCCCCGGGCCGGGGGTGGAAACACCATATATTTT. The full variable domain, completed using reference TRBV25-1 and TRBJ1-3, is EADIYQTPRYLVIGTGKKITLECSQTMGHDKMYWYQQDPGMELHLIHYSYGVNSTEKGDLSSESTVSRIRTEHFPLTLESARPSHTSQYLCASCPRAGGGNTIYFGEGSWLTVV.

This clone showed up just once. The chain carries TRBV28 and TRBJ2-2; perhaps TRBD2 as D (6 bases). Trimming cost V 3 bases and J 5 bases, with 13 bases left between them. The length of the CDR3 is 15 residues. Germline V gene lookup returns CDR1 MDHEN and CDR2 SYDVKM. CDR3 coding DNA: TGTGCCAGCAGTTTTTCCAGCGGGTCTACCGGGGAGCTGTTTTTT. Its protein product is CASSFSSGSTGELFF. The full variable domain, with the rest looked up from reference TRBV28 and TRBJ2-2, is DVKVTQSSRYLVKRTGEKVFLECVQDMDHENMFWYRQDPGLGLRLIYFSYDVKMKEKGDIPEGYSVSREKKERFSLILESASTNQTSMYLCASSFSSGSTGELFFGEGSRLTVL.

The chain joins TRBV29-1 to TRBJ2-1; no reliable D call. The CDR3 extends over 14 amino acids. The germline V and J ends were trimmed by 3 bases and 0 bases, with 9 bases remaining between them. CDR1 is SQVTM, CDR2 ANQGSEA, per germline. Here the CDR3 reads CSVDRSFSYNEQFF. Written as DNA, the CDR3 is TGCAGCGTTGACCGGTCCTTCTCCTACAATGAGCAGTTCTTC.

The V call is TRBV20-1, the J call TRBJ1-5; D not resolved. This CDR3 is 13 amino acids long. Germline-derived CDR1 and CDR2 are DFQATT and SNEGSKA (reference sequence). The V end was cut by 3 bases, the J end by 4 bases, with 10 bases between. The CDR3 sequence: CSASVGGNQPQHF. DNA for the CDR3: TGCAGTGCTAGTGTTGGAGGGAATCAGCCCCAGCATTTT.

The rearrangement uses TRBV27 and TRBJ2-7, with 9 bases identical to TRBD2. V shed 3 bases and J 6 bases; nucleotides not matched to a gene: 6. Germline V gene sequence: CDR1 MNHEY, CDR2 SMNVEV (reference sequence). CDR3 length equals 14 residues. CDR3 coding DNA: TGTGCCAGCAGTTTGAAAGCGGGAGGTCGCGAGCAGTACTTC. Its protein product is CASSLKAGGREQYF.

The V call is TRBV6-5, the J call TRBJ1-2; TRBD1 matches at 10 bases. The trim removed 6 bases at V and 1 base at J, leaving 2 bases unmatched. Germline V gives CDR1 MNHEY, CDR2 SVGAGI. This CDR3 region has 14 residues. CDR3 sequence: CASSGTGVNYGYTF. The DNA for the CDR3 is TGTGCCAGCAGCGGGACAGGGGTTAACTATGGCTACACCTTC.

J is TRBJ2-7 and V is TRBV28, with 8 bases identical to TRBD1. With V trimmed by 6 bases and J by 0 bases, 7 bases remained unmatched. Germline V gives CDR1 MDHEN, CDR2 SYDVKM. The CDR3 runs 15 residues. The chain's CDR3 is CASRFDRGSSYEQYF. For the CDR3, the DNA is TGTGCCAGCAGATTTGACAGGGGTAGCTCCTACGAGCAGTACTTC. Full variable domain (missing parts from reference TRBV28 and TRBJ2-7): DVKVTQSSRYLVKRTGEKVFLECVQDMDHENMFWYRQDPGLGLRLIYFSYDVKMKEKGDIPEGYSVSREKKERFSLILESASTNQTSMYLCASRFDRGSSYEQYFGPGTRLTVT.

This clone was counted once. The rearrangement joins TRBV6-2 or TRBV6-3 to TRBJ1-6; D remains ambiguous. V gave up 0 bases and J gave up 6 bases, with 9 bases separating them. From germline, CDR1 is MNHEY and CDR2 SVGEGT. CDR3 size: 15 residues. CDR3 sequence (DNA): TGTGCCAGCAGTTACTCGACGGCGGCTAATTCACCCCTCCACTTT. Translation gives CASSYSTAANSPLHF.

The chain couples TRBV18 to TRBJ2-2; D is possibly TRBD1 (5 bases). Trimming cost V 2 bases and J 0 bases, with 13 bases left between them. CDR3 length equals 17 residues. Germline loops: CDR1 KGHSH, CDR2 LQKENI. The CDR3 DNA reads TGTGCCAGCTCACCAATCCGTACAGGTTCGAACACCGGGGAGCTGTTTTTT. Protein sequence: CASSPIRTGSNTGELFF.

The chain combines TRBV11-3 with TRBJ2-3, with 11 bases that match TRBD2. This CDR3 contains 14 residues. In germline, CDR1 is SGHNT, CDR2 YENEEA. J was trimmed by 4 bases and V by 3 bases; bases with no gene match: 0. CDR3 amino acids: CASSFSGRADTQYF. DNA of the CDR3: TGTGCCAGCAGCTTTAGCGGGAGGGCAGATACGCAGTATTTT. The complete variable domain, with remaining parts taken from reference TRBV11-3 and TRBJ2-3, reads EAGVVQSPRYKIIEKKQPVAFWCNPISGHNTLYWYLQNLGQGPELLIRYENEEAVDDSQLPKDRFSAERLKGVDSTLKIQPAELGDSAVYLCASSFSGRADTQYFGPGTRLTVL.

This chain joins TRBV6-6 and TRBJ2-2; 8 bases are shared with TRBD2. This CDR3 contains 12 residues. Germline V gives CDR1 MNHNY, CDR2 SVGAGI (reference sequence). The CDR3 reads CASGRSTGELFF. The CDR3 bases are TGTGCAAGCGGGAGATCCACCGGGGAGCTGTTTTTT.

The chain carries TRBV6-5 and TRBJ2-7; 7 bases align to TRBD1. This CDR3 region has 14 residues. CDR1 and CDR2 (germline): MNHEY, SVGAGI. Unmatched junction bases numbered 10, after V lost 6 bases and J lost 5 bases. The CDR3 DNA is TGTGCCAGCAGAAGACAGGGTCCCGCGGACGAGCAGTACTTC. Protein: CASRRQGPADEQYF.

The rearrangement joins TRBV5-1 to TRBJ1-1; 8 nucleotides line up with TRBD1. Germline assignment: CDR1 SGHRS and CDR2 YFSETQ. The V segment lost 0 bases and the J segment 3 bases; nucleotides outside the gene matches: 1. CDR3 length: 14 amino acids. The DNA for the CDR3 is TGCGCCAGCAGCTTGGGACAGGGGTACACTGAAGCTTTCTTT. It translates to CASSLGQGYTEAFF.

The chain combines TRBV6-5 with TRBJ2-2; D is unresolved. CDR1 and CDR2 (germline): MNHEY, SVGAGI. The V end was cut by 4 bases, the J end by 2 bases, with 5 bases between. The CDR3 contains 13 residues. CDR3 protein: CASSFRNTGELFF. The CDR3 DNA follows: TGTGCCAGCAGTTTCAGAAACACCGGGGAGCTGTTTTTT.